This TCR beta chain stems from a study of PD-1 blockade in classical Hodgkin lymphoma. Relapse was seen in all patients after autologous stem cell transplantation, and brentuximab vedotin exposure was variable. Starting with thawed PBMCs, CD4+ T cells were purified by magnetic negative selection. This table comes from immunoSEQ multiplex PCR, and its TCRdb copy is limited to in-frame clones, with some not included. In the table there are 30,000 to 35,000 clones, 90% of which are singletons. The V segment lost 4 bases and the J segment 2 bases; nucleotides outside the gene matches: 9. Germline lookup yields CDR1 SGHDT and CDR2 YYEEEE. This CDR3 is built from 16 residues.

The clonotype was recovered from a human donor with classical Hodgkin lymphoma. The source was CD4+ T cells from blood, collected at baseline. V usage is TRBV5-6 and J usage is TRBJ2-7; 10 bases agree with TRBD2. CDR3 loop: CASSRITSGTTYEQYF. The CDR3 DNA follows: TGTGCCAGCAGCCGAATAACTAGCGGGACCACCTACGAGCAGTACTTC. The full variable domain, in which reference TRBV5-6 and TRBJ2-7 provide the parts outside the CDR3, is DAGVTQSPTHLIKTRGQQVTLRCSPKSGHDTVSWYQQALGQGPQFIFQYYEEEERQRGNFPDRFSGHQFPNYSSELNVNALLLGDSALYLCASSRITSGTTYEQYFGPGTRLTVT.